These 28 T cell receptor beta chains were sequenced from one sample in a study of shared clonotypes between healthy human individuals (dated by TCRdb to the early 2020s). To prepare the library, the immunoSEQ multiplex PCR assay was applied. The table was pulled from immuneACCESS by TCRdb, which kept in-frame rearrangements only. Such tables lose some clones; where checked, under half of the loss comes from unresolved V genes, and the rest has no known cause. The sample table shows about 2.4 million clones, and roughly 93% are seen once. The top ten clonotypes cover approximately 0.37% of the sample. Input material: naive CD4+ T cells from PBMCs. The cell subset or site label corresponds to: CD45RA+ positively selected. The source is a man younger than 35 in good health. Some clones in this sample may be carry-over from other donors' samples.

The sample holds one count of this clone. The rearrangement uses TRBV28 and TRBJ2-7, with D possibly TRBD2 on 6 matching bases. Germline CDR1 MDHEN, CDR2 SYDVKM. Trimming pared 0 bases from V and 2 bases from J, leaving 11 bases between. This CDR3 is 15 amino acids long. CDR3 bases: TGTGCCAGCAGTTTATGGGGGGAGGATCCCTACGAGCAGTACTTC. Its protein product is CASSLWGEDPYEQYF.

The rearrangement uses TRBV5-8 and TRBJ1-3; D gene unclear. Per germline, CDR1 SGHTS and CDR2 YDEGEE. Between the trimmed V and J ends, which lost 8 bases and 0 bases, there was a span of 15 bases. The CDR3 spans 15 residues. The CDR3 sequence is CARPRDSSSGNTIYF. The CDR3 coding sequence is TGTGCCAGACCGAGGGATTCCTCCTCTGGAAACACCATATATTTT.

The V and J genes are TRBV5-4 and TRBJ2-5; TRBD1 is a possible D gene (5 bases). This CDR3 is 14 amino acids long. With 4 bases removed from V and 5 bases from J, the gap between germline ends came to 15 bases. Germline CDR1 is SGHNT and CDR2 is YYREEE (reference sequence). CDR3 residues: CASSQEAGLETQYF. The CDR3 coding sequence is TGTGCCAGCAGCCAGGAAGCAGGGCTGGAGACCCAGTACTTC.

The gene calls are TRBV5-4 and TRBJ2-7; D might be TRBD1 (5 bases). This CDR3 contains 14 residues. Germline loops: CDR1 SGHNT, CDR2 YYREEE (reference sequence). Trimming cost V 2 bases and J 0 bases, with 9 bases left between them. CDR3 bases: TGTGCCAGCAGCTTTGGGGCTACCTCCTACGAGCAGTACTTC. Its protein product is CASSFGATSYEQYF.

The chain has TRBV27 and TRBJ1-2; 10 nucleotides align to TRBD1. Germline CDR1 reads MNHEY; CDR2 reads SMNVEV (reference sequence). This CDR3 contains 15 residues. The V and J ends lost 5 bases and 8 bases, in that order; junction bases with no gene match: 11. In DNA form, the CDR3 reads TGTGCCAGCAGTACCCCGGGACAGGGGAGGAGGGGCTACACCTTC. Translation: CASSTPGQGRRGYTF.

The chain has TRBV21-1 and TRBJ2-2; the D call in the table, TRBD2, was not verified against the DNA. TRBV21-1 is a documented pseudogene. CDR3 length: 21 amino acids. CDR3 sequence (DNA): TGTGCCAGCAGCAAACGATCCGGGACTAGCGGTCCTAGTCGGAACACCGGGGAGCTGTTTTTT. This sequence encodes CASSKRSGTSGPSRNTGELFF.

The chain links TRBV9 to TRBJ2-3; 9 bases agree with TRBD1. This CDR3 comprises 17 residues. Germline V gives CDR1 SGDLS, CDR2 YYNGEE. With V trimmed by 3 bases and J by 0 bases, 8 bases remained unmatched. CDR3 region: CASSATTGTGSTDTQYF. In nucleotides, the CDR3 is TGTGCCAGCAGCGCGACAACCGGGACAGGGAGCACAGATACGCAGTATTTT.

This chain uses TRBV4-2 with TRBJ2-1, with 14 bases matching TRBD2. CDR3 length: 20 amino acids. The V and J ends lost 3 bases and 1 base, in that order; junction bases with no gene match: 11. Germline assignment: CDR1 LGHNA and CDR2 YNFKEQ. The CDR3 is CASSQRGTSGSVASYNEQFF. The CDR3 region has the DNA TGTGCCAGCAGCCAGAGAGGGACTAGCGGGAGCGTGGCTTCCTACAATGAGCAGTTCTTC.

The chain is built from TRBV13 and TRBJ1-2; no firm D call. This CDR3 contains 13 residues. Germline CDR1 reads PRHDT; CDR2 reads FYEKMQ (reference sequence). Trimming cost V 3 bases and J 2 bases, with 7 bases left between them. CDR3 nucleotides: TGTGCCAGCAGCTTTGGGGTCAACTATGGCTACACCTTC. It specifies CASSFGVNYGYTF.

The chain uses TRBV7-6 and TRBJ2-2; 7 bases fit TRBD2. This CDR3 comprises 17 residues. Trimming removed 1 base from V and 1 base from J; junction bases left unmatched: 6. Germline CDR1 reads SGHVS; CDR2 reads FNYEAQ. CDR3 nucleotides: TGTGCCAGCAGCTTAGGGACGGCTAGCGGGAACACCGGGGAGCTGTTTTTT. Translation: CASSLGTASGNTGELFF. Combining the CDR3 with reference TRBV7-6 and TRBJ2-2 gives the whole variable domain GAGVSQSPRYKVTKRGQDVALRCDPISGHVSLYWYRQALGQGPEFLTYFNYEAQQDKSGLPNDRFSAERPEGSISTLTIQRTEQRDSAMYRCASSLGTASGNTGELFFGEGSRLTVL.

The chain employs TRBV6-5 and TRBJ2-7; 7 bases match TRBD1. The CDR3 contains 12 residues. The germline CDR1 and CDR2 sequences are MNHEY and SVGAGI. V lost 11 bases to trimming and J lost 2 bases; unmatched junction nucleotides: 6. The CDR3 DNA reads as TGTGCCGCAAGGGGGCAGACCTACGAGCAGTACTTC. It is translated as CAARGQTYEQYF.

V and J are TRBV13 and TRBJ1-1; 10 bases map to TRBD1. CDR1 is PRHDT and CDR2 is FYEKMQ in the germline V gene (reference sequence). Losses at the gene ends were 5 bases for V and 5 bases for J; bases not matched to a gene: 8. This CDR3 contains 15 residues. The CDR3: CASSGRTGGETEAFF. The CDR3 DNA follows: TGTGCCAGCAGCGGCCGGACAGGGGGGGAGACTGAAGCTTTCTTT.

About this clone itself: Other DNA sequences within the sample encode an identical CDR3. This chain links TRBV2 with TRBJ2-7; D unresolved. This CDR3 is built from 11 residues. The V gene's germline CDR1 is SNHLY and CDR2 FYNNEI. V was shortened by 6 bases and J by 4 bases, with 7 bases between the two germline ends. CDR3 in amino acids: CASSTEYEQYF. CDR3 nucleotides: TGTGCCAGCAGCACAGAGTACGAGCAGTACTTC.

The chain couples TRBV5-1 to TRBJ2-1; possibly TRBD1 or TRBD2 for D (5 bases each). CDR3 length equals 14 residues. From germline, CDR1 is SGHRS and CDR2 YFSETQ. Trimming left V 4 bases short and J 3 bases short, with 11 bases between. The DNA for the CDR3 is TGCGCCAGCAGCCCGGGGCAGGGCTACAATGAGCAGTTCTTC. It is translated as CASSPGQGYNEQFF. Supplemented by reference TRBV5-1 and TRBJ2-1, the full variable domain reads KAGVTQTPRYLIKTRGQQVTLSCSPISGHRSVSWYQQTPGQGLQFLFEYFSETQRNKGNFPGRFSGRQFSNSRSEMNVSTLELGDSALYLCASSPGQGYNEQFFGPGTRLTVL.

Notes on this clone: The same CDR3 can be traced to other DNA sequences in this sample. The V gene is TRBV28, the J gene TRBJ1-5; D is undetermined. This CDR3 region has 12 residues. With 5 bases removed from V and 4 bases from J, the gap between germline ends came to 6 bases. Germline assignment: CDR1 MDHEN and CDR2 SYDVKM. Here the CDR3 reads CASSPSNQPQHF. As DNA, the CDR3 is TGTGCCAGCAGTCCCTCGAATCAGCCCCAGCATTTT.

This chain links TRBV5-1 with TRBJ2-7, with 9 bases fitting TRBD1. Germline V lookup: CDR1 SGHRS, CDR2 YFSETQ. Trimming at V came to 5 bases and at J to 0 bases, leaving 6 bases not matched to a gene. CDR3 length equals 15 residues. The CDR3 DNA reads TGCGCCAGCAGTCAGACAGGGGGGAGCTCCTACGAGCAGTACTTC. Its translation: CASSQTGGSSYEQYF.

This clone was observed once. CDR3: CASSPRQVGYEQYF. For the CDR3, the DNA is TGTGCCAGCAGCCCAAGACAGGTGGGGTACGAGCAGTACTTC. The chain combines TRBV7-8 with TRBJ2-7, with a possible D match to TRBD1 (6 bases). The CDR3 totals 14 residues. CDR1 and CDR2 from the germline V gene are SGHVS and FQNEAQ. Trimming stripped 5 bases from V and 4 bases from J, with 15 bases between.

The V call is TRBV4-2, the J call TRBJ1-2, with D tentatively TRBD1 (5 bases). Looked up from germline, CDR1 is LGHNA and CDR2 is YNFKEQ. The CDR3 has 14 amino acids. V gave up 1 base and J gave up 4 bases, with 10 bases separating them. The CDR3 DNA reads as TGTGCCAGCAGCCAAGCGGGGGGACCCTATGGCTACACCTTC. Protein: CASSQAGGPYGYTF.

This clone was found a few times. The CDR3 bases are TGTGCCAGCAGCACCCACGGGGGCCAGCCCCAGCATTTT. Protein sequence: CASSTHGGQPQHF. The rearrangement links TRBV7-2 to TRBJ1-5, with D possibly being TRBD1 (6 bases). Germline V CDR1 and CDR2: SGHTA, FQGNSA. The CDR3 runs 13 residues. Trimming took 5 bases from V and 7 from J, leaving 12 bases between them.

The chain couples TRBV18 to TRBJ2-5; 8 nucleotides match TRBD1. V was clipped by 3 bases and J by 0 bases; unmatched bases: 3. This CDR3 has 15 amino acids. In germline, CDR1 is KGHSH, CDR2 LQKENI. The CDR3 region is CASSPEDRDQETQYF. CDR3 nucleotides: TGTGCCAGCTCACCGGAGGACAGGGACCAAGAGACCCAGTACTTC.

The chain combines TRBV4-1 with TRBJ2-1; TRBD1 matches at 8 bases. Germline CDR1 is MGHRA and CDR2 is YSYEKL. The V gene end was trimmed by 7 bases and the J gene end by 3 bases; junction bases not matched to a gene: 14. This CDR3 comprises 17 residues. In nucleotides, the CDR3 is TGCGCCAGCATTTCACAACCAGGACAGGGTGGCTACAATGAGCAGTTCTTC. Its translation is CASISQPGQGGYNEQFF.

This chain connects TRBV5-1 to TRBJ2-2; tentatively, D is TRBD1 (5 bases). The V gene's germline CDR1 is SGHRS and CDR2 YFSETQ. The CDR3 is 16 amino acids. V was shortened by 6 bases and J by 3 bases, with 18 bases between the two germline ends. This CDR3 reads CASTPRAGSDTGELFF. CDR3 nucleotide sequence: TGCGCCAGCACCCCACGGGCAGGGTCTGACACCGGGGAGCTGTTTTTT.

The chain links TRBV19 to TRBJ1-1; the match to TRBD1 covers 8 bases. Germline V gene sequence: CDR1 LNHDA, CDR2 SQIVND (reference sequence). CDR3 length: 14 residues. Losses at the gene ends were 5 bases for V and 4 bases for J; bases not matched to a gene: 6. CDR3: CASSEPGGGTEAFF. In DNA, the CDR3 is TGTGCCAGTAGTGAACCAGGGGGCGGCACTGAAGCTTTCTTT.

V usage is TRBV2 and J usage is TRBJ2-3, with D maybe TRBD2 (5 bases). The CDR3 extends over 12 amino acids. V was pared by 5 bases and J by 10 bases, with 13 bases between. CDR1 and CDR2 (germline): SNHLY, FYNNEI. CDR3 sequence reads: CASSYTSESQYF. The CDR3 nucleotides are TGTGCCAGCAGTTATACTAGTGAATCGCAGTATTTT.

In this sample, this clone turned up a few times. The chain is built from TRBV7-9 and TRBJ1-5, with 7 nucleotides matching TRBD1. Germline CDR1 reads SEHNR; CDR2 reads FQNEAQ (reference sequence). With 5 bases clipped from V and 1 base from J, the junction kept 2 bases outside the gene matches. The CDR3 is made up of 14 amino acids. As DNA, the CDR3 is TGTGCCAGCAGCCCACAGGGGAGCAATCAGCCCCAGCATTTT. This gives the protein CASSPQGSNQPQHF.

The gene calls are TRBV29-1 and TRBJ2-7; D call uncertain. V was pared by 6 bases and J by 1 base, with 19 bases between. From germline, CDR1 is SQVTM and CDR2 ANQGSEA. This CDR3 spans 15 amino acids. CDR3 bases: TGCAGCGTGGGCAAGCGCCTAACCCCTTCCTACGAGCAGTACTTC. Translation gives CSVGKRLTPSYEQYF.

The genes are TRBV5-1 and TRBJ2-5; D uncertain. Trimming stripped 4 bases from V and 4 bases from J, with 8 bases between. There are 12 residues in the CDR3. In germline, CDR1 is SGHRS, CDR2 YFSETQ. CDR3 nucleotides: TGCGCCAGCAGCCAAAAGCGAGAGACCCAGTACTTC. Protein sequence: CASSQKRETQYF.

The chain joins TRBV6-5 to TRBJ2-3, with 9 positions matching TRBD2. CDR3 length: 16 amino acids. Germline assignment: CDR1 MNHEY and CDR2 SVGAGI. With 0 bases clipped from V and 4 bases from J, the junction kept 5 bases outside the gene matches. The CDR3 here is CASSYSGSGSADTQYF. The CDR3 nucleotides read TGTGCCAGCAGTTACTCGGGTAGCGGGAGTGCAGATACGCAGTATTTT.